The rows below give T cell receptor beta chains drawn from one sample of a study of Ad26.COV2.S vaccination and SARS-CoV-2 variants. The data were produced by immunoSEQ multiplex PCR, yet TCRdb's version contains in-frame clones alone and is incomplete. The table records nearly 7,000 clones, about 83% of them present only once. Sample: peripheral blood, taken after recovery from COVID-19. Receptor source: a human donor who had recovered from COVID-19. CDR3s include the opening cysteine and the closing phenylalanine or tryptophan. A D gene is named only where the DNA matches it firmly. Rows give clone size only sometimes, using once, few, many, or a class for an expanded clone.

cdr3_aa,cdr3_nt,clone_size,j_call,v_call,d_call
CASSQDLGGIALDTQYF,TGCGCCAGCAGCCAAGATCTAGGGGGGATTGCCCTTGATACGCAGTATTTT,.,TRBJ2-3,TRBV4-3,.
CASSSGTSSTDTQYF,TGTGCCAGCAGCTCAGGGACTAGTTCCACAGATACGCAGTATTTT,.,TRBJ2-3,TRBV11-2,TRBD2
CASSLYSREGARSF,TGTGCCAGCAGCTTATATTCCCGAGAGGGGGCGAGGAGCTTC,.,TRBJ2-7,TRBV7-2,TRBD1
CASSRDRYYYEQYF,TGTGCCAGCAGTCGGGACAGGTATTACTACGAGCAGTACTTC,.,TRBJ2-7,TRBV28,TRBD1
CASSRRTSGSTTDTQYF,TGTGCCAGCTCACGAAGGACTAGCGGGAGTACGACAGATACGCAGTATTTT,few,TRBJ2-3,TRBV18,TRBD2
CASSYSPSGANVLTF,TGTGCCAGCAGTTACTCTCCCTCTGGGGCCAACGTCCTGACTTTC,once,TRBJ2-6,TRBV6-5,.
CASMHSTKNIQYF,TGTGCCAGTATGCACAGTACCAAAAACATTCAGTACTTC,.,TRBJ2-4,TRBV3-1/TRBV3-2,.
CASSKAGVNEKLFF,TGTGCCAGCAGCAAGGCGGGCGTAAATGAAAAACTGTTTTTT,.,TRBJ1-4,TRBV6-5,.
CTTSRDGTGINEKLFF,TGTACCACCAGCAGAGATGGGACAGGGATTAATGAAAAACTGTTTTTT,.,TRBJ1-4,TRBV15,TRBD1
CASSYKMTSGGLPDTQYF,TGTGCCAGCAGCTATAAAATGACTAGCGGGGGGCTACCAGATACGCAGTATTTT,.,TRBJ2-3,TRBV9,TRBD2
CASSQDPRREKLFF,TGTGCCAGCAGCCAAGATCCTCGCCGGGAAAAACTGTTTTTT,.,TRBJ1-4,TRBV3-1/TRBV3-2,.
CASSMGQGTDTQYF,TGTGCCAGTAGTATGGGACAGGGAACAGATACGCAGTATTTT,.,TRBJ2-3,TRBV19,TRBD1
CASSLGGGTANYGYTF,TGTGCCAGCAGCTTGGGCGGAGGCACCGCTAACTATGGCTACACCTTC,.,TRBJ1-2,TRBV5-4,.
CASSLGAYGYTF,TGTGCCAGCAGTTTGGGGGCCTATGGCTACACCTTC,.,TRBJ1-2,TRBV12-3/TRBV12-4,.
CASSLRVGTDTQYF,TGTGCCAGCAGCCTAAGGGTAGGCACAGATACGCAGTATTTT,few,TRBJ2-3,TRBV28,.
CASSVESSGGWGEQFF,TGTGCCAGCAGCGTAGAGTCTAGCGGGGGCTGGGGTGAGCAGTTCTTC,.,TRBJ2-1,TRBV9,TRBD2
CASSSLIKGTGVEDTQYF,TGTGCCAGCAGCTCCCTAATTAAGGGGACAGGGGTGGAAGATACGCAGTATTTT,.,TRBJ2-3,TRBV7-6,TRBD1
CASSPRLTGLGLAGYTGELFF,TGTGCCAGCAGCCCCCGCCTGACAGGGCTTGGACTAGCGGGGTACACCGGGGAGCTGTTTTTT,.,TRBJ2-2,TRBV6-9,TRBD2
CASSQSPGANEKLFF,TGTGCCAGCAGCCAAAGCCCCGGGGCTAATGAAAAACTGTTTTTT,.,TRBJ1-4,TRBV5-5,.
CASSLGLGDVFYEQYF,TGCGCCAGCAGCTTGGGGTTAGGGGACGTTTTCTACGAGCAGTACTTC,.,TRBJ2-7,TRBV5-1,.
CAWSPPGTRRETQYF,TGTGCCTGGAGTCCACCCGGGACTCGGCGGGAGACCCAGTACTTC,.,TRBJ2-5,TRBV30,.
CASSARGATYGYTF,TGTGCCAGTAGTGCCCGCGGGGCTACCTATGGCTACACCTTC,.,TRBJ1-2,TRBV19,.
CASREAGGLNEQYF,TGTGCCAGCAGGGAAGCGGGAGGGCTCAACGAGCAGTACTTC,.,TRBJ2-7,TRBV2,TRBD2
CASSYGLAGGWDEQYF,TGTGCCAGCAGTTACGGGCTAGCGGGAGGATGGGACGAGCAGTACTTC,.,TRBJ2-7,TRBV6-2/TRBV6-3,TRBD2
CSVMSGPSYEQYF,TGCAGCGTGATGTCCGGGCCCTCCTACGAGCAGTACTTC,.,TRBJ2-7,TRBV29-1,.
CASSLATGYEQYF,TGTGCCAGCAGTTTAGCTACAGGGTACGAGCAGTACTTC,.,TRBJ2-7,TRBV12-3/TRBV12-4,.
CSARVLLLLHF,TGCAGTGCTAGAGTTCTCCTACTCCTCCACTTT,.,TRBJ1-6,TRBV20-1,.
CASGADGTSGANVLTF,TGTGCTAGTGGTGCGGACGGTACCTCTGGGGCCAACGTCCTGACTTTC,.,TRBJ2-6,TRBV12-5,.
CASGNPGQGEKLFF,TGTGCCAGCGGGAATCCGGGACAGGGAGAAAAACTGTTTTTT,.,TRBJ1-4,TRBV28,TRBD1
CASSPGGRGLGTEAFF,TGTGCCAGCAGCCCCGGGGGAAGGGGGCTCGGGACTGAAGCTTTCTTT,.,TRBJ1-1,TRBV2,TRBD1
CASSLGGGSTEAFF,TGTGCCAGCAGCTTAGGAGGGGGAAGCACTGAAGCTTTCTTT,.,TRBJ1-1,TRBV7-2,.
CATSEGNYGYTF,TGTGCCACCAGTGAGGGGAACTATGGCTACACCTTC,.,TRBJ1-2,TRBV24-1,.
CASSWTSGGADTQYF,TGTGCCAGCAGTTGGACTAGCGGGGGGGCAGATACGCAGTATTTT,few,TRBJ2-3,TRBV6-2/TRBV6-3,TRBD2
CSASRQGFTGELFF,TGCAGTGCTAGTAGACAGGGATTCACCGGGGAGCTGTTTTTT,.,TRBJ2-2,TRBV20-1,TRBD1
CASTGTNYGYTF,TGTGCCAGTACCGGGACGAACTATGGCTACACCTTC,.,TRBJ1-2,TRBV19,.
CASSEAGTFYEQYF,TGTGCCAGCAGTGAAGCGGGAACCTTTTACGAGCAGTACTTC,.,TRBJ2-7,TRBV25-1,.
CASSVDGFTDTQYF,TGTGCCAGCAGTGTGGACGGGTTCACAGATACGCAGTATTTT,once,TRBJ2-3,TRBV6-4,.
CASSRRDRGFANTGELFF,TGCGCCAGCAGCCGCCGGGACAGGGGGTTCGCGAACACCGGGGAGCTGTTTTTT,.,TRBJ2-2,TRBV5-1,TRBD1